Following are 21 T cell receptor beta chains from one sample sequenced in a study of shared clonotypes between healthy human individuals. The method was immunoSEQ multiplex PCR; TCRdb's version includes in-frame clones alone and lacks a portion of them. The data show about 2.3 million clones, with around 93% seen just once and approximately 0.39% held by the top ten. The sample comprised naive CD4+ T cells from PBMCs. The subset: CD45RA+ positively selected. The source is a man younger than 35 in good health. Some clones in this sample may be carry-over from other donors' samples.

This clone was found once. This chain connects TRBV28 to TRBJ2-1; 14 bases are a match to TRBD2. Germline V gene lookup returns CDR1 MDHEN and CDR2 SYDVKM. V lost 3 bases to trimming and J lost 7 bases; unmatched junction nucleotides: 11. CDR3 length equals 18 residues. For the CDR3, the DNA is TGTGCCAGCAGTTTCCCTTCGACTAGCGGGGGGGTTAGAAATGAGCAGTTCTTC. Translated: CASSFPSTSGGVRNEQFF.

The CDR3 region is CASSVSEGVVQGEQYF. In nucleotides, the CDR3 is TGTGCCAGCAGCGTCTCAGAGGGAGTGGTCCAGGGCGAGCAGTACTTC. The V call is TRBV9, the J call TRBJ2-7, with D perhaps assigned TRBD1 or TRBD2 (5 bases each). V was trimmed by 2 bases and J by 6 bases, leaving 21 bases between them. Germline lookup yields CDR1 SGDLS and CDR2 YYNGEE. The CDR3 sequence is 16 residues long. Full variable domain (outside the CDR3, taken from reference TRBV9 and TRBJ2-7): DSGVTQTPKHLITATGQRVTLRCSPRSGDLSVYWYQQSLDQGLQFLIQYYNGEERAKGNILERFSAQQFPDLHSELNLSSLELGDSALYFCASSVSEGVVQGEQYFGPGTRLTVT.

This clone was recorded a few times. The chain carries TRBV4-2 and TRBJ2-3; the D gene is possibly TRBD2 (6 bases). Per the germline V gene, CDR1 is LGHNA and CDR2 is YNFKEQ. Trimming shortened V by 1 base and J by 2 bases, and 13 bases separated the two germline ends. CDR3 length: 16 amino acids. The DNA of the CDR3 is TGTGCCAGCAGCCAAGTTCAAGCGGGCTACACAGATACGCAGTATTTT. This codes for CASSQVQAGYTDTQYF.

The J gene is TRBJ2-5, the V gene TRBV29-1, with 8 positions matching TRBD1. J lost 5 bases, V lost 6 bases, and 8 bases had no gene match. The germline gives CDR1 SQVTM, CDR2 ANQGSEA. The CDR3 is 13 residues long. CDR3 amino acids: CSVADRGMETQYF. CDR3 nucleotide sequence: TGCAGCGTGGCCGACAGGGGAATGGAGACCCAGTACTTC. The full variable domain, completed using reference TRBV29-1 and TRBJ2-5, is SAVISQKPSRDICQRGTSLTIQCQVDSQVTMMFWYRQQPGQSLTLIATANQGSEATYESGFVIDKFPISRPNLTFSTLTVSNMSPEDSSIYLCSVADRGMETQYFGPGTRLLVL.

The chain recombines TRBV21-1 with TRBJ1-5; TRBD1 is the table's D call, not checked against the DNA. TRBV21-1 is a listed pseudogene. The CDR3 is made up of 17 amino acids. The CDR3 coding sequence is TGTGCCAGCAGGGGACAGGGGGCCCTACGTTCGAATCAGCCCCAGCATTTT. It translates to CASRGQGALRSNQPQHF.

The J gene is TRBJ2-2, the V gene TRBV19; 9 bases align to TRBD1. The ends lost 4 bases at V and 1 base at J; junction bases unmatched: 7. The CDR3 sequence is 17 residues long. The germline V gene encodes CDR1 LNHDA and CDR2 SQIVND (reference sequence). CDR3 DNA: TGTGCCAGTAGTACCGTCCCGGGACAGGGGAACACCGGGGAGCTGTTTTTT. This codes for CASSTVPGQGNTGELFF.

The V gene is TRBV4-1, the J gene TRBJ1-5, with 7 bases matching TRBD1. With 4 bases clipped from V and 1 base from J, the junction kept 4 bases outside the gene matches. Per the germline V gene, CDR1 is MGHRA and CDR2 is YSYEKL. This CDR3 is built from 15 residues. This CDR3 is CASSRPGQSNQPQHF. The CDR3 DNA reads as TGCGCCAGCAGCCGTCCGGGACAGAGCAATCAGCCCCAGCATTTT.

Worth noting for this clone: This specimen includes other DNA sequences encoding the same CDR3. The chain combines TRBV11-1 with TRBJ1-5, with 7 bases identical to TRBD1. Germline V gene sequence: CDR1 SGHAT, CDR2 FQDESV (reference sequence). V was clipped by 2 bases and J by 1 base; unmatched bases: 2. This CDR3 comprises 15 residues. The CDR3: CASSLTGESNQPQHF. In DNA, the CDR3 is TGTGCCAGCAGCTTAACAGGGGAAAGCAATCAGCCCCAGCATTTT.

The gene calls are TRBV18 and TRBJ2-6; D call uncertain. Between the trimmed V and J ends, which lost 1 base and 0 bases, there was a span of 4 bases. Germline CDR1 is KGHSH and CDR2 is LQKENI. The length of the CDR3 is 15 residues. This CDR3 reads CASSPRDSGANVLTF. The CDR3 region has the DNA TGTGCCAGCTCACCACGGGACTCTGGGGCCAACGTCCTGACTTTC.

The V and J genes are TRBV7-6 and TRBJ2-5, with 15 bases identical to TRBD2. The germline V gene encodes CDR1 SGHVS and CDR2 FNYEAQ. Trimming took 5 bases from V and 7 from J; bases not matched to a gene: 5. This CDR3 has 15 amino acids. The CDR3 loop reads CASSGLAGGPRTQYF. The CDR3 DNA reads TGTGCCAGCAGCGGACTAGCGGGAGGGCCGAGGACCCAGTACTTC.

This clone appeared a single time. V and J are TRBV29-1 and TRBJ2-1, with 9 bases fitting TRBD2. The CDR3 loop spans 13 amino acids. Trimming at V came to 4 bases and at J to 7 bases, leaving 5 bases not matched to a gene. In germline, CDR1 is SQVTM, CDR2 ANQGSEA. The CDR3 DNA sequence: TGCAGCGTTGTTGGGCTAGCGGGAAATGAGCAGTTCTTC. Its translation: CSVVGLAGNEQFF.

V gene TRBV10-3 combines with J gene TRBJ1-2; a weak D match, TRBD1 (5 bases). Germline CDR1 reads ENHRY; CDR2 reads SYGVKD. Trimming pared 7 bases from V and 2 bases from J, leaving 17 bases between. This CDR3 spans 15 amino acids. The CDR3 loop reads CAITEGPLSNYGYTF. The CDR3 DNA reads as TGTGCCATCACGGAGGGGCCCCTTTCGAACTATGGCTACACCTTC.

The V and J genes are TRBV7-8 and TRBJ2-1, with 8 bases matching TRBD2. The CDR3 length is 16 residues. After removal of 5 bases from V and 13 bases from J, the junction contained 19 bases not matched to a gene. Germline CDR1 and CDR2: SGHVS and FQNEAQ. CDR3 in amino acids: CASSTYRAPGGGPQFF. As DNA, the CDR3 is TGTGCCAGCAGCACCTACCGGGCCCCGGGGGGGGGACCACAGTTCTTC.

J is TRBJ2-3 and V is TRBV28, with 7 bases aligning to TRBD2. Looked up from germline, CDR1 is MDHEN and CDR2 is SYDVKM. The CDR3 extends over 17 amino acids. The ends lost 5 bases at V and 4 bases at J; junction bases unmatched: 15. In nucleotides, the CDR3 is TGTGCCAGCAGTCTATCTAGCGGTTCCCACTTGTCAGATACGCAGTATTTT. This codes for CASSLSSGSHLSDTQYF.

This chain connects TRBV5-6 to TRBJ1-5; D ambiguous. Germline-derived CDR1 and CDR2 are SGHDT and YYEEEE. V was cut by 2 bases and J by 6 bases, with 12 bases left in between. This CDR3 region has 14 residues. This chain's CDR3 is CASSLGPGGQPQHF. In nucleotides, the CDR3 is TGTGCCAGCAGCTTAGGCCCCGGTGGTCAGCCCCAGCATTTT.

The chain employs TRBV6-6 and TRBJ2-1; D unclear. V was clipped by 1 base and J by 6 bases, with 1 base between them. The CDR3 is made up of 11 amino acids. Germline-derived CDR1 and CDR2 are MNHNY and SVGAGI (reference sequence). The CDR3 DNA reads TGTGCCAGCAGTTACTTCAATGAGCAGTTCTTC. It codes for CASSYFNEQFF.

V gene TRBV6-1 combines with J gene TRBJ2-3; D is uncertain. Germline CDR1 is MNHNS and CDR2 is SASEGT. V lost 3 bases to trimming and J lost 2 bases, with 3 bases between them. The CDR3 totals 12 residues. This CDR3 reads CASSDNTDTQYF. CDR3 DNA sequence: TGTGCCAGCAGTGATAACACAGATACGCAGTATTTT.

This chain connects TRBV7-2 to TRBJ2-1; D remains unclear. Per germline, CDR1 SGHTA and CDR2 FQGNSA. Trimming took 1 base from V and 9 from J, leaving 13 bases between them. The CDR3 consists of 14 residues. The CDR3, as DNA: TGTGCCAGCAGCTTAGAATCGGGTAGTGCTGAGCAGTTCTTC. The encoded protein is CASSLESGSAEQFF.

This rearrangement joins TRBV6-5 to TRBJ1-1, with D unclear. Germline-derived CDR1 and CDR2 are MNHEY and SVGAGI. Trimming took off 2 bases at V and 1 base at J, with 11 bases between the two ends. The CDR3 sequence is 15 residues long. CDR3 bases: TGTGCCAGCAGTTACAAGAGGGCGGGGAACACTGAAGCTTTCTTT. Protein product: CASSYKRAGNTEAFF.

The chain joins TRBV27 to TRBJ2-1, with D perhaps TRBD2 (6 bases). The CDR3 runs to 16 residues. V lost 5 bases to trimming and J lost 3 bases, with 17 bases between them. CDR1 is MNHEY, CDR2 SMNVEV, per germline (reference sequence). The CDR3 spells CASSGEPGLFYNEQFF. The CDR3 bases are TGTGCCAGCAGTGGGGAACCGGGACTCTTCTACAATGAGCAGTTCTTC.

V is TRBV11-2 and J is TRBJ2-7, with D tentatively TRBD2 (6 bases). The germline V and J ends were trimmed by 6 bases and 7 bases, with 22 bases remaining between them. Germline-derived CDR1 and CDR2 are SGHAT and FQNNGV. The length of the CDR3 is 15 residues. The CDR3 spells CASSQIPRGRGEQYF. The CDR3, as DNA: TGTGCCAGCAGTCAAATCCCGAGGGGTCGGGGGGAGCAGTACTTC.